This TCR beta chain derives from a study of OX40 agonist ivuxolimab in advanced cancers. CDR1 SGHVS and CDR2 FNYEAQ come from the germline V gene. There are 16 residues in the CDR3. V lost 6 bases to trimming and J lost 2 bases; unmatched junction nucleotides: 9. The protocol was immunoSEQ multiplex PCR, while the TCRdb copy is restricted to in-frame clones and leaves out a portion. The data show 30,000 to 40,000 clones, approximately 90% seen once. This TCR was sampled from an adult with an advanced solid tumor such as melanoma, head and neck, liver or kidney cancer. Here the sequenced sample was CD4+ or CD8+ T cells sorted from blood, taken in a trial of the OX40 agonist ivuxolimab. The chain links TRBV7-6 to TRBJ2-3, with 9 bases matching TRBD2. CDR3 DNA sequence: TGTGCCAGCAGAAGGGAAGCGGGGGGATACACAGATACGCAGTATTTT. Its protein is CASRREAGGYTDTQYF.